The clone carrying this T cell receptor beta chain has more than one count but fewer than ten. Its specificity is not known. Unique molecular identifiers were present on the cDNA, which also gained a universal primer site by template switching. One entry per CDR3 protein, called by TCRdb with MiXCR from the 5' RACE reads. This table holds about 240,000 distinct CDR3 sequences, about 10% found once. The data derive from a study of identical twins. Study-level results: Twins' excess sharing was less marked for out-of-frame beta sequences. Insertion counts were lower in abundant cord blood beta clonotypes, a trend that memory repertoires did not show. Donors were not followed over many years; analysis was cross-sectional.

The sample was memory T cells sorted from blood. The sequence was collected from a man in his forties or fifties in good health.

The CDR3 reads CASSPRTGFNQPQHF. The CDR3 nucleotides read TGTGCCAGCTCACCACGGACAGGATTCAATCAGCCCCAGCATTTT. This chain connects TRBV18 to TRBJ1-5; 7 nucleotides align to TRBD1. Trimming removed 1 base from V and 3 bases from J; junction bases left unmatched: 3. This CDR3 has 15 amino acids. CDR1 is KGHSH, CDR2 LQKENI, per germline.